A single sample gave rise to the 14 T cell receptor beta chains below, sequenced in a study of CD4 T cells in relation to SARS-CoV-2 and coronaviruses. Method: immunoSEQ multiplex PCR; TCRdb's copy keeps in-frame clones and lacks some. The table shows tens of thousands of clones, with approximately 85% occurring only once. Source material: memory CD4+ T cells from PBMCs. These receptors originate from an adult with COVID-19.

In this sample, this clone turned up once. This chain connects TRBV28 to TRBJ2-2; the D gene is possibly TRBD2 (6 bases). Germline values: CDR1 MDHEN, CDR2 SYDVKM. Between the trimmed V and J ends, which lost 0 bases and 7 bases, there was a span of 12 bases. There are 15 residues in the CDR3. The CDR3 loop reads CASSLWTRLGGELFF. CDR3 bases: TGTGCCAGCAGTTTATGGACTAGACTGGGCGGGGAGCTGTTTTTT. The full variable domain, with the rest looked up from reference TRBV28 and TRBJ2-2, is DVKVTQSSRYLVKRTGEKVFLECVQDMDHENMFWYRQDPGLGLRLIYFSYDVKMKEKGDIPEGYSVSREKKERFSLILESASTNQTSMYLCASSLWTRLGGELFFGEGSRLTVL.

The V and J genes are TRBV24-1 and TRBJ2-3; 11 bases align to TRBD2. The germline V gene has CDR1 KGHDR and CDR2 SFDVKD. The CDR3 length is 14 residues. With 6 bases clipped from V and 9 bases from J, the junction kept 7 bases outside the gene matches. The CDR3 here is CATSSRTSGPTQYF. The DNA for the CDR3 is TGTGCCACCAGTTCCAGGACTAGCGGGCCAACGCAGTATTTT.

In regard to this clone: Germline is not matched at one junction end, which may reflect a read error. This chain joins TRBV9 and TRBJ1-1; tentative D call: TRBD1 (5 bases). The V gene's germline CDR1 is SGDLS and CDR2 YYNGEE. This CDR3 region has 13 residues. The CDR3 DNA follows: TGTGCCAGCAGCCGGGGGTCGAACCCTGAAGCTTTCTTT. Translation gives CASSRGSNPEAFF.

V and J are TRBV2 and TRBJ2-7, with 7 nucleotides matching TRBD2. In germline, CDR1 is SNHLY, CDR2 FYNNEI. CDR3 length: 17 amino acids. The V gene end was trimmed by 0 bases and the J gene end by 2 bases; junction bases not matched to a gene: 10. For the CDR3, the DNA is TGTGCCAGCAGTGAAGCGCTTCTTGGGACTAAAGCCTACGAGCAGTACTTC. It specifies CASSEALLGTKAYEQYF. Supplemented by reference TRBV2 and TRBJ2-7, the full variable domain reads EPEVTQTPSHQVTQMGQEVILRCVPISNHLYFYWYRQILGQKVEFLVSFYNNEISEKSEIFDDQFSVERPDGSNFTLKIRSTKLEDSAMYFCASSEALLGTKAYEQYFGPGTRLTVT.

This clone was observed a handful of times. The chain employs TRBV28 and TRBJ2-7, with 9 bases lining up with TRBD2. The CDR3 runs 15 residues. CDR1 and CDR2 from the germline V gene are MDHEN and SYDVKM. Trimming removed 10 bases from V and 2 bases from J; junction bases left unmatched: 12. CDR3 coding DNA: TGTGCCACCGTAAAAAGACTAGCGGTGACCTACGAGCAGTACTTC. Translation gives CATVKRLAVTYEQYF.

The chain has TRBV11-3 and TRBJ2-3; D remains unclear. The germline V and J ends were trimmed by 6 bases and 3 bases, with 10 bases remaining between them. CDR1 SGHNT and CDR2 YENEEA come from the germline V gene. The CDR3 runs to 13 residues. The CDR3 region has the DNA TGTGCCAGCAGTAATCCGGATACAGATACGCAGTATTTT. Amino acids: CASSNPDTDTQYF. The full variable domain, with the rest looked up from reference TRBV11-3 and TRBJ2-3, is EAGVVQSPRYKIIEKKQPVAFWCNPISGHNTLYWYLQNLGQGPELLIRYENEEAVDDSQLPKDRFSAERLKGVDSTLKIQPAELGDSAVYLCASSNPDTDTQYFGPGTRLTVL.

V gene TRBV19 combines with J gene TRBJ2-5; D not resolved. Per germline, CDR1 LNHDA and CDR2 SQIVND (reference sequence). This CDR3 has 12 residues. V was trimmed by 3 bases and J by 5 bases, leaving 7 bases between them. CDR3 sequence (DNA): TGTGCCAGTAGTATGGTTGGCGAGACCCAGTACTTC. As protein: CASSMVGETQYF.

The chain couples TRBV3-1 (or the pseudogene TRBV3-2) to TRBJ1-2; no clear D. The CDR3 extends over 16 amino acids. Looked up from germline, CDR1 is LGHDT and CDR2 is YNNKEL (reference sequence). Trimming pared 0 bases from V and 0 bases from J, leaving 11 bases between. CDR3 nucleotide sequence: TGTGCCAGCAGCCAAGATCCGGCTAGGCCTAACTATGGCTACACCTTC. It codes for CASSQDPARPNYGYTF.

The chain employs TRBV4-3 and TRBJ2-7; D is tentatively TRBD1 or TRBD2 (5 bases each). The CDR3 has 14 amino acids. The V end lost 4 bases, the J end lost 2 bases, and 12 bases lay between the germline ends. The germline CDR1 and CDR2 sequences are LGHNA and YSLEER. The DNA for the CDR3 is TGCGCCAGCAGCCCCGGGACGGTGGCCTACGAGCAGTACTTC. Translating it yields CASSPGTVAYEQYF.

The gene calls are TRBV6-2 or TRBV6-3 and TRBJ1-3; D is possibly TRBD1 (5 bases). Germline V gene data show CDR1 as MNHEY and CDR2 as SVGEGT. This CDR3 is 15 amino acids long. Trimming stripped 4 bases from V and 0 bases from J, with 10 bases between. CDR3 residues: CASSWNGGSGNTIYF. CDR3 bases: TGTGCCAGCAGTTGGAACGGGGGCTCTGGAAACACCATATATTTT.

The DNA of the CDR3 is TGCGCCAGCAGTGTTCAGGGCCAAGAGACCCAGTACTTC. Translating gives CASSVQGQETQYF. The chain links TRBV10-2 to TRBJ2-5, with TRBD1 as a possible D gene (5 bases). Trimming pared 4 bases from V and 1 base from J, leaving 7 bases between. The CDR3 spans 13 residues. CDR1 and CDR2 from the germline V gene are WSHSY and SAAADI.

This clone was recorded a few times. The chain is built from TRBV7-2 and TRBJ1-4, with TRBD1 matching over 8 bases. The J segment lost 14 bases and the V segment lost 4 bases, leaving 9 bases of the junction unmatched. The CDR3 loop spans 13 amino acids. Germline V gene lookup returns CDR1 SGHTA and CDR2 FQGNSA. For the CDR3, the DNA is TGTGCCAGCAGCTCCGGGACAGGAACCCATCTGTTTTTT. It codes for CASSSGTGTHLFF.

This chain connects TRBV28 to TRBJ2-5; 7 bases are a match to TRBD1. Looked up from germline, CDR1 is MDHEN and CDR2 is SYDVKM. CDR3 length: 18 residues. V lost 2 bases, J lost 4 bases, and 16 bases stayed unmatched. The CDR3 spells CASSLTRAAQGRGETQYF. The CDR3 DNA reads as TGTGCCAGCAGTTTAACGCGGGCCGCACAGGGGCGCGGAGAGACCCAGTACTTC.

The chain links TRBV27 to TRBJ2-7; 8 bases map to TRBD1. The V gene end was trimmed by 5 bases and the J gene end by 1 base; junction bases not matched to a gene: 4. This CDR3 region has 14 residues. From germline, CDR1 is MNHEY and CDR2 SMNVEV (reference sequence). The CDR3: CASSPWDRSYEQYF. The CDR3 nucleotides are TGTGCCAGCAGTCCATGGGACAGGTCCTACGAGCAGTACTTC.